One and the same sample provided the 28 T cell receptor beta chains below, sequenced in a study of OX40 agonist ivuxolimab in advanced cancers. TCRdb's table, derived via immunoSEQ multiplex PCR, lists solely in-frame clones and lacks some. Of about 79,000 clones detected, less than 95% appear once; the ten largest clones hold 0.33%. The starting material was CD4+ or CD8+ T cells sorted from blood, obtained in a trial of the OX40 agonist ivuxolimab. The receptors originated from an adult with an advanced solid tumor such as melanoma, head and neck, liver or kidney cancer.

This clone was detected only once. The rearrangement links TRBV4-1 to TRBJ1-2; maybe TRBD1 (5 bases). Trimming took 3 bases from V and 2 from J, leaving 13 bases between them. This CDR3 has 15 residues. CDR1 is MGHRA, CDR2 YSYEKL, per germline. The CDR3 reads CASSQARQPNYGYTF. CDR3 DNA: TGCGCCAGCAGCCAGGCCCGACAGCCAAACTATGGCTACACCTTC.

V gene TRBV2 combines with J gene TRBJ2-1; 11 bases align to TRBD1. After removal of 2 bases from V and 6 bases from J, the junction contained 3 bases not matched to a gene. CDR1 and CDR2 (germline): SNHLY, FYNNEI. This CDR3 is built from 15 residues. CDR3 region: CASSERGQGVNEQFF. The CDR3 DNA reads as TGTGCCAGCAGTGAACGGGGACAGGGGGTCAATGAGCAGTTCTTC.

The V gene is TRBV13, the J gene TRBJ1-3; D uncertain. The V gene lost 5 bases and the J gene lost 0 bases, with 11 bases spanning the gap. Germline CDR1 and CDR2: PRHDT and FYEKMQ (reference sequence). The CDR3 has 15 residues. The CDR3 is CASSPRWDSGNTIYF. CDR3 nucleotides: TGTGCCAGCAGCCCCCGCTGGGACTCTGGAAACACCATATATTTT.

The J gene is TRBJ1-1, the V gene TRBV6-1; TRBD1 aligns across 7 bases. J gave up 4 bases and V 8 bases, and 13 bases lay outside the gene matches. Germline V CDR1 and CDR2: MNHNS, SASEGT. CDR3 length equals 15 residues. This CDR3 reads CASYPVGGGSTEAFF. CDR3 DNA sequence: TGTGCCAGCTACCCTGTAGGGGGCGGTAGCACTGAAGCTTTCTTT.

This clone was detected only once. V is TRBV29-1 and J is TRBJ2-1, with a weak D call TRBD1 (6 bases). Germline V gene lookup returns CDR1 SQVTM and CDR2 ANQGSEA. This CDR3 is 14 amino acids long. V was shortened by 7 bases and J by 4 bases, with 17 bases between the two germline ends. DNA of the CDR3: TGCAGCGGACAGGCCCGAGCCCAATACAATGAGCAGTTCTTC. It codes for CSGQARAQYNEQFF.

This chain uses TRBV9 with TRBJ2-1; 9 bases fit TRBD2. The V gene's germline CDR1 is SGDLS and CDR2 YYNGEE. The CDR3 spans 16 residues. With 4 bases clipped from V and 0 bases from J, the junction kept 5 bases outside the gene matches. The CDR3 DNA reads as TGTGCCAGCAGCCCTAGCGGGGTTAGCTCCTACAATGAGCAGTTCTTC. Its translation is CASSPSGVSSYNEQFF. The whole variable domain, remainder taken from reference TRBV9 and TRBJ2-1, is DSGVTQTPKHLITATGQRVTLRCSPRSGDLSVYWYQQSLDQGLQFLIQYYNGEERAKGNILERFSAQQFPDLHSELNLSSLELGDSALYFCASSPSGVSSYNEQFFGPGTRLTVL.

The V gene is TRBV28, the J gene TRBJ2-3; 7 bases are shared with TRBD1. Germline assignment: CDR1 MDHEN and CDR2 SYDVKM. The CDR3 totals 14 residues. With 5 bases clipped from V and 4 bases from J, the junction kept 6 bases outside the gene matches. The CDR3 DNA follows: TGTGCCAGCAGTCAAACCACAGGGGCAGATACGCAGTATTTT. Translated: CASSQTTGADTQYF. Using reference TRBV28 and TRBJ2-3 for the parts outside the CDR3, the full variable domain is DVKVTQSSRYLVKRTGEKVFLECVQDMDHENMFWYRQDPGLGLRLIYFSYDVKMKEKGDIPEGYSVSREKKERFSLILESASTNQTSMYLCASSQTTGADTQYFGPGTRLTVL.

The CDR3 bases are TGTGCCACCCAGACTAGCGGGGGGGCCGCGGAGCAGTACTTC. Translated, it gives CATQTSGGAAEQYF. The chain recombines TRBV5-4 with TRBJ2-7; 14 positions agree with TRBD2. Germline V gene data show CDR1 as SGHNT and CDR2 as YYREEE (reference sequence). The CDR3 runs to 14 residues. The trim removed 9 bases at V and 7 bases at J, leaving 9 bases unmatched.

The chain links TRBV7-8 to TRBJ1-5; 8 bases are a match to TRBD1. The CDR3 totals 15 residues. V was pared by 3 bases and J by 5 bases, with 6 bases of the junction left unmatched. CDR1 and CDR2 from the germline V gene are SGHVS and FQNEAQ. CDR3 sequence: CASSFGQGRDQPQHF. The CDR3 coding sequence is TGTGCCAGCAGCTTCGGACAGGGACGGGATCAGCCCCAGCATTTT.

This chain connects TRBV2 to TRBJ1-5, with 7 positions matching TRBD1. The J segment lost 2 bases and the V segment lost 6 bases, leaving 4 bases of the junction unmatched. CDR3 length equals 14 residues. Germline lookup yields CDR1 SNHLY and CDR2 FYNNEI. The CDR3 loop is CASRYGQGNQPQHF. CDR3 bases: TGTGCCAGCAGATACGGACAGGGCAATCAGCCCCAGCATTTT.

In its sample, this clone was seen once. The rearrangement uses TRBV5-1 and TRBJ2-1; 7 bases agree with TRBD1. Germline CDR1 SGHRS, CDR2 YFSETQ. Trimming at V came to 1 base and at J to 3 bases, leaving 4 bases not matched to a gene. The CDR3 length is 15 residues. The CDR3 loop reads CASSLIGQDYNEQFF. CDR3 nucleotides: TGCGCCAGCAGCTTGATCGGACAGGACTACAATGAGCAGTTCTTC.

The gene calls are TRBV6-1 and TRBJ1-4; possible D gene TRBD1, 5 bases. V was shortened by 6 bases and J by 4 bases, with 12 bases between the two germline ends. This CDR3 spans 14 amino acids. Per the germline V gene, CDR1 is MNHNS and CDR2 is SASEGT. The CDR3 reads CASSRGVLNEKLFF. CDR3 sequence (DNA): TGTGCCAGCAGCCGGGGCGTCCTTAATGAAAAACTGTTTTTT.

The CDR3 protein is CASSLMVAVGTEAFF. CDR3 sequence (DNA): TGTGCCAGCAGCTTAATGGTGGCCGTTGGTACTGAAGCTTTCTTT. The rearrangement links TRBV7-8 to TRBJ1-1; D call uncertain. V was pared by 2 bases and J by 5 bases, with 15 bases between. This CDR3 has 15 amino acids. Germline V gene lookup returns CDR1 SGHVS and CDR2 FQNEAQ.

J is TRBJ2-7 and V is TRBV11-2; unclear D gene. V dropped 4 bases and J dropped 0 bases, with 4 bases sitting between them. Per germline, CDR1 SGHAT and CDR2 FQNNGV. The CDR3 runs 12 residues. This CDR3 is CASSSSSYEQYV. DNA of the CDR3: TGTGCCAGCAGCTCGAGCTCCTACGAGCAGTACGTC.

The chain combines TRBV19 with TRBJ2-3; 7 positions agree with TRBD1. V gave up 4 bases and J gave up 2 bases; unmatched junction bases: 15. This CDR3 has 18 residues. The germline gives CDR1 LNHDA, CDR2 SQIVND (reference sequence). This CDR3 is CASSSLARQGTFTDTQYF. The CDR3 DNA reads as TGTGCCAGTAGTAGTTTAGCCCGACAGGGAACCTTCACAGATACGCAGTATTTT.

This chain connects TRBV5-6 to TRBJ1-1; D is unresolved. Germline V gene data show CDR1 as SGHDT and CDR2 as YYEEEE. The length of the CDR3 is 12 residues. Trimming removed 4 bases from V and 0 bases from J, with 4 bases in between. The CDR3 protein is CASSTVNTEAFF. The CDR3 nucleotides are TGTGCCAGCAGCACCGTGAACACTGAAGCTTTCTTT.

This clone was found once. The CDR3 DNA sequence: TGTGCCAGCCTCCCATGGGGGGGAGGCACTGAAGCTTTCTTT. It translates to CASLPWGGGTEAFF. This chain links TRBV27 with TRBJ1-1; TRBD1 might be the D (5 bases). This CDR3 spans 14 amino acids. The V gene lost 8 bases and the J gene lost 4 bases, with 17 bases spanning the gap. Per the germline V gene, CDR1 is MNHEY and CDR2 is SMNVEV (reference sequence).

The V gene is TRBV13, the J gene TRBJ1-1, with TRBD1 matching over 8 bases. This CDR3 is 16 amino acids long. The germline V gene encodes CDR1 PRHDT and CDR2 FYEKMQ (reference sequence). The V and J ends lost 5 bases and 1 base, in that order; junction bases with no gene match: 9. The DNA for the CDR3 is TGTGCCAGCAGCGTCCGGGACAGGAAAACGAACACTGAAGCTTTCTTT. Residues: CASSVRDRKTNTEAFF.

In its sample, this clone ranks as medium-sized. The chain combines TRBV18 with TRBJ1-5; D possibly corresponds to TRBD1 (6 bases). This CDR3 comprises 18 residues. From germline, CDR1 is KGHSH and CDR2 LQKENI. The germline V and J ends were trimmed by 2 bases and 0 bases, with 17 bases remaining between them. CDR3 amino acids: CASSPANGGRNSNQPQHF. CDR3 coding DNA: TGTGCCAGCTCACCAGCAAATGGGGGGCGAAATAGCAATCAGCCCCAGCATTTT.

This clone was seen a handful of times. The chain carries TRBV11-2 and TRBJ1-2; D is unclear. The CDR3 has 14 residues. The germline V gene has CDR1 SGHAT and CDR2 FQNNGV. V lost 0 bases, J lost 4 bases, and 9 bases lay in between. As DNA, the CDR3 is TGTGCCAGCAGCTTAGAGCCAGAAATCTATGGCTACACCTTC. Translated, it gives CASSLEPEIYGYTF.

The chain couples TRBV18 to TRBJ2-5, with D perhaps TRBD2 (6 bases). This CDR3 spans 14 amino acids. The V gene's germline CDR1 is KGHSH and CDR2 LQKENI. Trimming cost V 3 bases and J 1 base, with 9 bases left between them. CDR3 amino acids: CASSPVGGQETQYF. The CDR3 DNA reads as TGTGCCAGCTCACCGGTCGGGGGCCAAGAGACCCAGTACTTC.

The chain combines TRBV2 with TRBJ2-5, with TRBD2 as a possible D gene (7 bases). This CDR3 is 16 amino acids long. Germline CDR1 is SNHLY and CDR2 is FYNNEI. V was clipped by 3 bases and J by 7 bases, with 21 bases between them. Here the CDR3 reads CASSENRGAKKGTQYF. The CDR3 DNA reads as TGTGCCAGCAGTGAGAACCGGGGGGCGAAGAAGGGGACCCAGTACTTC.

V gene TRBV10-1 combines with J gene TRBJ2-1; D ambiguous. The CDR3 consists of 12 residues. Germline loops: CDR1 WNHNN, CDR2 SYGVQD (reference sequence). V was clipped by 4 bases and J by 4 bases, with 5 bases between them. The CDR3 spells CASSASYNEQFF. The CDR3 nucleotides read TGCGCCAGCAGTGCAAGTTACAATGAGCAGTTCTTC.

V is TRBV10-1 and J is TRBJ1-1; D might be TRBD1 (5 bases). The germline gives CDR1 WNHNN, CDR2 SYGVQD (reference sequence). V lost 2 bases and J lost 5, with 9 bases in between. The CDR3 has 13 residues. In DNA, the CDR3 is TGCGCCAGCAGTGAGGGGGCGAGAACTGAAGCTTTCTTT. Amino acids: CASSEGARTEAFF.

A note on this clone: At the DNA level, this CDR3 is encoded by other sequences in the same sample as well. The chain recombines TRBV7-8 with TRBJ1-4; 8 bases line up with TRBD1. The CDR3 is 16 residues long. Germline lookup yields CDR1 SGHVS and CDR2 FQNEAQ. J was trimmed by 8 bases and V by 6 bases; bases with no gene match: 14. CDR3 in DNA: TGTGCCAGCAGTAGATCAAGGGACAGGTTTAGGGAAAAACTGTTTTTT. It codes for CASSRSRDRFREKLFF.

This chain links TRBV4-1 with TRBJ1-6; D is perhaps TRBD1 (5 bases). CDR1 and CDR2 (germline): MGHRA, YSYEKL. The CDR3 extends over 16 amino acids. Trimming shortened V by 4 bases and J by 3 bases, and 13 bases separated the two germline ends. CDR3: CASSPDIRLYNSPLHF. DNA of the CDR3: TGCGCCAGCAGCCCGGACATTCGCCTCTATAATTCACCCCTCCACTTT.

The chain carries TRBV18 and TRBJ2-7; D is unclear. The germline V gene encodes CDR1 KGHSH and CDR2 LQKENI. This CDR3 has 12 amino acids. Trimming shortened V by 3 bases and J by 5 bases, and 8 bases separated the two germline ends. Written as DNA, the CDR3 is TGTGCCAGCTCACCGGGCGCGAACGAGCAGTACTTC. Residues: CASSPGANEQYF.

This clone has only one observation. The chain couples TRBV30 to TRBJ1-2; no clear D gene. The CDR3 covers 14 residues. Trimming stripped 0 bases from V and 4 bases from J, with 12 bases between. Germline CDR1 and CDR2: GTSNPN and SVGIG (reference sequence). CDR3 region: CAWSVNEQIYGYTF. For the CDR3, the DNA is TGTGCCTGGAGTGTAAATGAACAGATCTATGGCTACACCTTC.